The 23 T cell receptor beta chains below were found in one sample sequenced in a study of blood T cell repertoires in COVID-19. Produced via immunoSEQ multiplex PCR; TCRdb's table is partial and in-frame only. Of around 130,000 clones in the sample, about 88% were seen once. Sequencing was carried out using PBMCs or T cells enriched from blood (not recorded which). The origin of the receptors is a woman aged 45 to 65 who had recovered from COVID-19.

In its sample, this clone was seen once. This chain uses TRBV3-1 (or the pseudogene TRBV3-2) with TRBJ1-1; TRBD1 might be the D (5 bases). Germline CDR1 and CDR2: LGHDT and YNNKEL (reference sequence). V gave up 4 bases and J gave up 7 bases, with 16 bases separating them. The CDR3 runs to 14 residues. The CDR3 reads CASSPLTGVSEAFF. CDR3 nucleotide sequence: TGTGCCAGCAGCCCATTAACGGGGGTTAGTGAAGCTTTCTTT.

The rearrangement uses TRBV12-3 or TRBV12-4 and TRBJ1-2; 7 nucleotides match TRBD1. The length of the CDR3 is 13 residues. Trimming at V came to 6 bases and at J to 6 bases, leaving 7 bases not matched to a gene. For the CDR3, the DNA is TGTGCCAGCAGATTCCGACAGGGTAATGGCTACACCTTC. Protein product: CASRFRQGNGYTF.

The chain combines TRBV19 with TRBJ1-2; TRBD1 agrees at 8 bases. J was trimmed by 3 bases and V by 6 bases; bases with no gene match: 9. Per the germline V gene, CDR1 is LNHDA and CDR2 is SQIVND (reference sequence). This CDR3 has 15 residues. The CDR3 nucleotides read TGTGCCAGTAGCCCCGACGGACAGGGAGACTATGGCTACACCTTC. Its protein is CASSPDGQGDYGYTF. The variable domain in full, with the rest retrieved from reference TRBV19 and TRBJ1-2, is DGGITQSPKYLFRKEGQNVTLSCEQNLNHDAMYWYRQDPGQGLRLIYYSQIVNDFQKGDIAEGYSVSREKKESFPLTVTSAQKNPTAFYLCASSPDGQGDYGYTFGSGTRLTVV.

The chain is built from TRBV18 and TRBJ1-5, with 7 bases lining up with TRBD1. CDR3 length: 16 residues. Germline V gene lookup returns CDR1 KGHSH and CDR2 LQKENI. The J segment lost 6 bases and the V segment lost 1 base, leaving 9 bases of the junction unmatched. CDR3: CASSPRQFPGGQPQHF. The CDR3 bases are TGTGCCAGCTCACCACGGCAGTTTCCAGGGGGTCAGCCCCAGCATTTT.

V and J are TRBV2 and TRBJ2-2; weak D call: TRBD1 (6 bases). V was trimmed by 9 bases and J by 2 bases, leaving 13 bases between them. From germline, CDR1 is SNHLY and CDR2 FYNNEI. The CDR3 spans 14 residues. As DNA, the CDR3 is TGTGCCAGACTACGGGACACTAACACCGGGGAGCTGTTTTTT. Translating gives CARLRDTNTGELFF.

Here the CDR3 DNA reads TGTGCCAGCAGCCAGGGGTGGAACACTGAAGCTTTCTTT. This gives the protein CASSQGWNTEAFF. The chain couples TRBV12-3 or TRBV12-4 to TRBJ1-1; weak D call: TRBD1 (6 bases). Trimming left V 6 bases short and J 1 base short, with 9 bases between. This CDR3 contains 13 residues.

The chain couples TRBV6-5 to TRBJ1-4; TRBD1 matches 7 bases. With V trimmed by 7 bases and J by 7 bases, 6 bases remained unmatched. This CDR3 has 13 residues. Per the germline V gene, CDR1 is MNHEY and CDR2 is SVGAGI. The CDR3 DNA reads as TGTGCCAGCAAACTAAACAGGGGTGAAAAACTGTTTTTT. Translated, it gives CASKLNRGEKLFF.

This chain joins TRBV5-1 and TRBJ2-6, with TRBD1 matching over 8 bases. The CDR3 has 17 amino acids. The germline CDR1 and CDR2 sequences are SGHRS and YFSETQ. V lost 4 bases to trimming and J lost 0 bases; unmatched junction nucleotides: 6. The CDR3 is CASSLWTGNSGANVLTF. The DNA of the CDR3 is TGCGCCAGCAGCCTCTGGACAGGGAACTCTGGGGCCAACGTCCTGACTTTC.

The chain uses TRBV7-2 and TRBJ2-6; TRBD1 might be the D (5 bases). Between the trimmed V and J ends, which lost 2 bases and 4 bases, there was a span of 9 bases. Germline CDR1 is SGHTA and CDR2 is FQGNSA. CDR3 length: 15 residues. CDR3 bases: TGTGCCAGCAGCTTAACAGGTTCCGGGGCCAACGTCCTGACTTTC. It is translated as CASSLTGSGANVLTF. The variable domain in full, completed from reference TRBV7-2 and TRBJ2-6, reads GAGVSQSPSNKVTEKGKDVELRCDPISGHTALYWYRQSLGQGLEFLIYFQGNSAPDKSGLPSDRFSAERTGGSVSTLTIQRTQQEDSAVYLCASSLTGSGANVLTFGAGSRLTVL.

V and J are TRBV15 and TRBJ2-5; 11 nucleotides line up with TRBD1. The V gene's germline CDR1 is LNHNV and CDR2 YYDKDF (reference sequence). The CDR3 has 15 amino acids. Trimming at V came to 4 bases and at J to 2 bases, leaving 3 bases not matched to a gene. CDR3: CATSTGQGAQETQYF. CDR3 coding DNA: TGTGCCACCAGCACCGGACAGGGGGCACAAGAGACCCAGTACTTC.

The chain recombines TRBV2 with TRBJ2-7; D perhaps matches TRBD2 (5 bases). Per the germline V gene, CDR1 is SNHLY and CDR2 is FYNNEI. The CDR3 has 12 amino acids. V was shortened by 4 bases and J by 7 bases, with 11 bases between the two germline ends. The CDR3 loop is CASSVSGWEQYF. Written as DNA, the CDR3 is TGTGCCAGCAGTGTATCGGGGTGGGAGCAGTACTTC.

This clone was observed once. This chain joins TRBV12-5 and TRBJ1-1; no clear D gene. CDR1 and CDR2 (germline): LGHNT, FRNRAP. The CDR3 spans 14 residues. V was clipped by 0 bases and J by 11 bases, with 16 bases between them. CDR3 protein: CASGLVLSSMRAFF. The CDR3 bases are TGTGCTAGTGGTTTGGTACTAAGCAGCATGAGGGCTTTCTTT.

The chain employs TRBV30 and TRBJ1-5, with D possibly TRBD1 on 5 matching bases. Trimming took off 3 bases at V and 1 base at J, with 13 bases between the two ends. Looked up from germline, CDR1 is GTSNPN and CDR2 is SVGIG (reference sequence). The CDR3 covers 15 residues. The CDR3 sequence: CAWRGGDGSNQPQHF. Written as DNA, the CDR3 is TGTGCCTGGAGGGGGGGGGATGGGAGCAATCAGCCCCAGCATTTT.

This clone was observed once. The V call is TRBV4-3, the J call TRBJ1-6, with D perhaps TRBD1 (6 bases). CDR1 is LGHNA, CDR2 YSLEER, per germline. The CDR3 contains 15 residues. V lost 0 bases and J 3 bases, leaving 6 bases between the germline ends. Here the CDR3 DNA reads TGCGCCAGCAGCCAAGACAGGGGCTATAATTCACCCCTCCACTTT. Translated, it gives CASSQDRGYNSPLHF.

The CDR3 region has the DNA TGTGCCAGCAGCTTAGGGGCCTCACCGATGGTCGGGGAGCTGTTTTTT. Encoded protein: CASSLGASPMVGELFF. The V gene is TRBV7-9, the J gene TRBJ2-2; D gene uncertain. The CDR3 runs to 16 residues. V lost 1 base and J lost 7, with 16 bases in between. Germline V gives CDR1 SEHNR, CDR2 FQNEAQ (reference sequence).

V is TRBV5-1 and J is TRBJ1-1; D not certain. The V gene's germline CDR1 is SGHRS and CDR2 YFSETQ. V dropped 2 bases and J dropped 1 base, with 9 bases sitting between them. The CDR3 is made up of 14 amino acids. The CDR3 spells CASSFLQPNTEAFF. The CDR3 nucleotides read TGCGCCAGCAGCTTCTTACAGCCGAACACTGAAGCTTTCTTT. The complete variable domain, with remaining parts taken from reference TRBV5-1 and TRBJ1-1, reads KAGVTQTPRYLIKTRGQQVTLSCSPISGHRSVSWYQQTPGQGLQFLFEYFSETQRNKGNFPGRFSGRQFSNSRSEMNVSTLELGDSALYLCASSFLQPNTEAFFGQGTRLTVV.

CDR3 nucleotide sequence: TGTGCCAGTAGTCCGACAGAAACTTACGAGCAGTACTTC. It encodes CASSPTETYEQYF. The chain is built from TRBV19 and TRBJ2-7; D possibly corresponds to TRBD1 (5 bases). The germline V gene encodes CDR1 LNHDA and CDR2 SQIVND (reference sequence). This CDR3 is 13 amino acids long. Trimming removed 5 bases from V and 4 bases from J, with 12 bases in between.

This chain connects TRBV3-1 (or the pseudogene TRBV3-2) to TRBJ2-2; perhaps TRBD1 as D (6 bases). V was pared by 4 bases and J by 7 bases, with 16 bases between. The CDR3 loop spans 15 amino acids. CDR1 is LGHDT and CDR2 is YNNKEL in the germline V gene (reference sequence). CDR3 nucleotides: TGTGCCAGCAGCCCGCGGTTGGGGGCAGGCGGGGAGCTGTTTTTT. Encoded protein: CASSPRLGAGGELFF.

The chain combines TRBV9 with TRBJ2-5; TRBD2 agrees at 7 bases. This CDR3 is 15 amino acids long. The germline gives CDR1 SGDLS, CDR2 YYNGEE. Germline trimming cut 2 bases from V and 4 bases from J; bases unmatched to any gene: 8. CDR3 in amino acids: CASSVHGGLGETQYF. In DNA form, the CDR3 reads TGTGCCAGCAGCGTCCACGGGGGGTTGGGAGAGACCCAGTACTTC.

The chain uses TRBV24-1 and TRBJ1-1; 7 nucleotides agree with TRBD1. Trimming at V came to 4 bases and at J to 7 bases, leaving 5 bases not matched to a gene. Germline V gives CDR1 KGHDR, CDR2 SFDVKD. CDR3 length: 13 residues. DNA for the CDR3: TGTGCCACCAGTGACCCCGGGACAGATGAAGCTTTCTTT. Translating gives CATSDPGTDEAFF.

Details on this clone: This sample also contains other DNA sequences that code for the same CDR3. The CDR3 protein is CAWSVSGGTEAFF. The CDR3 region has the DNA TGTGCCTGGAGTGTGTCAGGGGGCACTGAAGCTTTCTTT. This sequence joins TRBV30 and TRBJ1-1; 7 bases agree with TRBD1. The germline gives CDR1 GTSNPN, CDR2 SVGIG (reference sequence). V was pared by 0 bases and J by 4 bases, with 2 bases of the junction left unmatched. The CDR3 is 13 residues long.

The chain joins TRBV5-1 to TRBJ1-1; D perhaps matches TRBD1 (5 bases). Germline V gene data show CDR1 as SGHRS and CDR2 as YFSETQ. This CDR3 has 14 residues. Trimming stripped 4 bases from V and 0 bases from J, with 10 bases between. CDR3 amino acids: CASSPWGVNTEAFF. CDR3 bases: TGCGCCAGCAGCCCCTGGGGGGTGAACACTGAAGCTTTCTTT.

The gene calls are TRBV7-2 and TRBJ2-3, with 10 bases matching TRBD2. Germline loops: CDR1 SGHTA, CDR2 FQGNSA. V trimming: 8 bases; J trimming: 1 base; junction bases outside the gene matches: 6. CDR3 length: 15 amino acids. In nucleotides, the CDR3 is TGTGCCAGCGGCCCCCTAGCGGGGGGCACAGATACGCAGTATTTT. Translated: CASGPLAGGTDTQYF.